A single sample is the source of the 3 T cell receptor beta chains below, sequenced in a study of beta chain features in type 1 diabetes. Reverse transcribing all isolated RNA meant expressed TCRB transcripts were sequenced. Assay used: immunoSEQ multiplex PCR; TCRdb lists only in-frame clones, some missing. This sample yields about 360,000 clones, of which 10% to 15% are seen a single time; approximately 0.015% belongs to the top ten. Sequenced material: naive CD4+ T cells from blood. Receptors were obtained from a man aged 18 to 30 in good health.

This chain links TRBV13 with TRBJ1-2; 11 nucleotides line up with TRBD1. This CDR3 is built from 16 residues. V was clipped by 4 bases and J by 8 bases; unmatched bases: 12. CDR1 is PRHDT and CDR2 is FYEKMQ in the germline V gene (reference sequence). CDR3 in DNA: TGTGCCAGCAGCTCCACCCTCGGACAGGGGGCGCGGGGCTACACCTTC. Translating it yields CASSSTLGQGARGYTF.

This clone was seen only a few times. J is TRBJ1-1 and V is TRBV5-6, with D possibly TRBD1 on 5 matching bases. Germline V gives CDR1 SGHDT, CDR2 YYEEEE. Between the trimmed V and J ends, which lost 4 bases and 11 bases, there was a span of 18 bases. This CDR3 has 13 residues. CDR3 in amino acids: CASSPARAVRAFF. The CDR3 bases are TGTGCCAGCAGCCCCGCCAGGGCGGTCAGGGCTTTCTTT.

This clone appeared a few times. Other DNA sequences in the sample encode the same CDR3. The V gene is TRBV18, the J gene TRBJ1-5; TRBD1 might be the D (5 bases). There are 14 residues in the CDR3. CDR1 is KGHSH and CDR2 is LQKENI in the germline V gene. The V end was cut by 1 base, the J end by 7 bases, with 11 bases between. CDR3 loop: CASSPRQGIQPQHF. CDR3 DNA: TGTGCCAGCTCACCACGTCAGGGTATACAGCCCCAGCATTTT.